Shown below are 2 T cell receptor beta chains from a single sample sequenced in a study of blood T cell repertoires in COVID-19. TCRdb's table, derived via immunoSEQ multiplex PCR, lists solely in-frame clones and lacks some. The table includes roughly 200,000 clones, around 86% detected once. The specimen was peripheral blood. Receptors were obtained from a man older than 75 with acute or convalescent COVID-19.

The chain employs TRBV5-8 and TRBJ1-1; no definite D call. The CDR3 contains 16 residues. Trimming removed 2 bases from V and 1 base from J, with 15 bases in between. Germline V lookup: CDR1 SGHTS, CDR2 YDEGEE. CDR3 in amino acids: CASSFSWSRANTEAFF. The CDR3 nucleotides are TGTGCCAGCAGCTTTTCGTGGAGCAGAGCGAACACTGAAGCTTTCTTT.

A few counts support this clone. Here the CDR3 reads CASSGGGSIFAPQHF. In DNA, the CDR3 is TGTGCCAGTAGTGGGGGGGGTTCGATTTTCGCGCCCCAGCATTTT. The rearrangement uses TRBV19 and TRBJ1-5; D might be TRBD1 (5 bases). This CDR3 spans 15 amino acids. From germline, CDR1 is LNHDA and CDR2 SQIVND (reference sequence). Trimming took 5 bases from V and 9 from J, leaving 20 bases between them.